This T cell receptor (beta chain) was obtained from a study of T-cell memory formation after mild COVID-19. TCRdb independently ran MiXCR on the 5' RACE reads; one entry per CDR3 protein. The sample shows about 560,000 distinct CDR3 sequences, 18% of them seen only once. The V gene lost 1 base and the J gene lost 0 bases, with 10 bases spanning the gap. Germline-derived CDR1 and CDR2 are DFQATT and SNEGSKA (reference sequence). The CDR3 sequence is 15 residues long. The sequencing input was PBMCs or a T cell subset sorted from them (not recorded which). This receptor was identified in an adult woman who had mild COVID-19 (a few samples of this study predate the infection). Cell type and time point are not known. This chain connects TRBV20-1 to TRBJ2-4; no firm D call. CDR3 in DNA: TGCAGTGCTAGAGGTTGGGTCCTAGCCAAAAACATTCAGTACTTC. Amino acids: CSARGWVLAKNIQYF.